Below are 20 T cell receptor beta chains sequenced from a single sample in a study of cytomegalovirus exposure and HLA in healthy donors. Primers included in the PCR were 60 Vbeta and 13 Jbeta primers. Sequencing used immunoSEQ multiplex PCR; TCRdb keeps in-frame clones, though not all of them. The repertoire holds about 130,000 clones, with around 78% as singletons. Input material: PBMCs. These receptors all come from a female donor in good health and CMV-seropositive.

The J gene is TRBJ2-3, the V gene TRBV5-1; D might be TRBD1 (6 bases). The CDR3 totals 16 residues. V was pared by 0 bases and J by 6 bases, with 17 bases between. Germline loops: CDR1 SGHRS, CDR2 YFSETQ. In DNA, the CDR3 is TGCGCCAGCAGCTTGGCGAGGATTGGGGGCTTGGATACGCAGTATTTT. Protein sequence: CASSLARIGGLDTQYF.

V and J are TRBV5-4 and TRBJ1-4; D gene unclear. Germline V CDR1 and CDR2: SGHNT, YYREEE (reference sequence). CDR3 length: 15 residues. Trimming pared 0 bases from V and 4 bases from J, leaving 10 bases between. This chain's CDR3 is CASSLANSGNEKLFF. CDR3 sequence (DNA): TGTGCCAGCAGCTTGGCCAACAGCGGTAATGAAAAACTGTTTTTT.

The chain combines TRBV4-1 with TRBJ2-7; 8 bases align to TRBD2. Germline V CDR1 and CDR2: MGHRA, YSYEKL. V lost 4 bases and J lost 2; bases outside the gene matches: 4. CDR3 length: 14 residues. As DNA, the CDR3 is TGCGCCAGCAGCCGATCGGGAGGGACCTACGAGCAGTACTTC. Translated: CASSRSGGTYEQYF.

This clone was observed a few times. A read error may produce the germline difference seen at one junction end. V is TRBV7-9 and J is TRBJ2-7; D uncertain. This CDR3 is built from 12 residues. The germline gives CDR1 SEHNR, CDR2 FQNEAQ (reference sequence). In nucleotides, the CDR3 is TGTTCCAGCAGCTATAACTCCTACGAGCAGTACTTC. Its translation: CSSSYNSYEQYF.

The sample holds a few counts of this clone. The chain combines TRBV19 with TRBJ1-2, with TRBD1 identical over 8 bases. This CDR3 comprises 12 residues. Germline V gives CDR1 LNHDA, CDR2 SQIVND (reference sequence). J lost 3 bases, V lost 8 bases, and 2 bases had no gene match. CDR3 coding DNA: TGTGCCAGTGGACAGGGCTACTATGGCTACACCTTC. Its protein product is CASGQGYYGYTF.

CDR3 region: CASSARLAGEDEQFF. The CDR3 DNA reads TGTGCCAGCAGCGCACGACTAGCGGGAGAGGATGAGCAGTTCTTC. V usage is TRBV13 and J usage is TRBJ2-1; 12 nucleotides line up with TRBD2. CDR1 PRHDT and CDR2 FYEKMQ come from the germline V gene (reference sequence). The CDR3 length is 15 residues. V dropped 5 bases and J dropped 8; count of bases not matched to a gene: 7.

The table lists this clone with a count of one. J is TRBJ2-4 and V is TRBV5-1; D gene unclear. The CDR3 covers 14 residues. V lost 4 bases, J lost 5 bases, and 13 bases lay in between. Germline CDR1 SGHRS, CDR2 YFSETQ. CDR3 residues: CASSIPQLENIQYF. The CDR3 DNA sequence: TGCGCCAGCAGCATCCCACAGCTGGAAAACATTCAGTACTTC. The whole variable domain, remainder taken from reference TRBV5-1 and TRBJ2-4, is KAGVTQTPRYLIKTRGQQVTLSCSPISGHRSVSWYQQTPGQGLQFLFEYFSETQRNKGNFPGRFSGRQFSNSRSEMNVSTLELGDSALYLCASSIPQLENIQYFGAGTRLSVL.

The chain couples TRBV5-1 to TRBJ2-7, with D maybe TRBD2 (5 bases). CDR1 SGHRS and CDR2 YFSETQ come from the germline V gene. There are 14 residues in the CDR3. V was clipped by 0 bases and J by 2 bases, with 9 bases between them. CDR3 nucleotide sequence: TGCGCCAGCAGCTTGGTTGCGGGCCCCTACGAGCAGTACTTC. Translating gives CASSLVAGPYEQYF.

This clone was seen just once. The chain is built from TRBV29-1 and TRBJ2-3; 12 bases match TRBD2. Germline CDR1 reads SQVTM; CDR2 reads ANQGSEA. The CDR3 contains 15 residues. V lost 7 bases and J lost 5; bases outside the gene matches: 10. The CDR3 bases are TGCAGCGGGGAGACTAGCGGGAGTCCTGGAGATACGCAGTATTTT. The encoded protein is CSGETSGSPGDTQYF.

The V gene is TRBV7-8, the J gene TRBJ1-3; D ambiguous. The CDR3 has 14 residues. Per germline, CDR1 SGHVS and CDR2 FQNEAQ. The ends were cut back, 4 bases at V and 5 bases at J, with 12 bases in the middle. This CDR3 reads CASSSRNSRNTIYF. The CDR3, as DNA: TGTGCCAGCAGCTCCCGGAACAGTCGAAACACCATATATTTT.

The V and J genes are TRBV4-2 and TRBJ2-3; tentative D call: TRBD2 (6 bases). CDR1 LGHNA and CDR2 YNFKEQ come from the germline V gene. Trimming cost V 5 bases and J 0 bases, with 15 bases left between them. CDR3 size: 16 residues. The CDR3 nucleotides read TGTGCCAGCAGCTCAATTAGCGGAACTAGCACAGATACGCAGTATTTT. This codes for CASSSISGTSTDTQYF.

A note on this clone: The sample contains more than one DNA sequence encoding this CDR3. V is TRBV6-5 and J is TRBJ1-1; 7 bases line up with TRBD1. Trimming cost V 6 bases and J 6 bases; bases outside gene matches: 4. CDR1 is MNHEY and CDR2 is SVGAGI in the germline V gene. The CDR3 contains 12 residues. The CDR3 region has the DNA TGTGCCAGCAGCCCCGGACAGGCTGAAGCTTTCTTT. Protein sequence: CASSPGQAEAFF.

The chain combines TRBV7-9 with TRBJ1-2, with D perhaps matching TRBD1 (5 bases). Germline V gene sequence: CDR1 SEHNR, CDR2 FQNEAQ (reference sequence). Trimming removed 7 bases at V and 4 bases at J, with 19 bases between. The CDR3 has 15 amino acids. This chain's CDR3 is CASTDRAPSGYGYTF. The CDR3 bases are TGTGCCAGCACCGACAGAGCCCCGTCGGGCTATGGCTACACCTTC.

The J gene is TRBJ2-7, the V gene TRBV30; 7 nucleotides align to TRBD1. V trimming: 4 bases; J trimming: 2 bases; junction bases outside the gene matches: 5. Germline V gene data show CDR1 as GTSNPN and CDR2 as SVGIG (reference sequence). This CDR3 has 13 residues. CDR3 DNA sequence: TGTGCCTGGACTAGGGACAGCGCCTACGAGCAGTACTTC. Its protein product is CAWTRDSAYEQYF. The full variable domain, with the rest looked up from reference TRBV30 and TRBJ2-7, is SQTIHQWPATLVQPVGSPLSLECTVEGTSNPNLYWYRQAAGRGLQLLFYSVGIGQISSEVPQNLSASRPQDRQFILSSKKLLLSDSGFYLCAWTRDSAYEQYFGPGTRLTVT.

The CDR3 bases are TGCGCCACCCGTTCAGAGGATGGGGCCACTGAAGCTTTCTTT. Encoded protein: CATRSEDGATEAFF. The chain carries TRBV10-2 and TRBJ1-1; D is perhaps TRBD1 (5 bases). The germline CDR1 and CDR2 sequences are WSHSY and SAAADI. Deletions cut 10 bases from V and 4 bases from J, with 19 bases between. The CDR3 runs 14 residues.

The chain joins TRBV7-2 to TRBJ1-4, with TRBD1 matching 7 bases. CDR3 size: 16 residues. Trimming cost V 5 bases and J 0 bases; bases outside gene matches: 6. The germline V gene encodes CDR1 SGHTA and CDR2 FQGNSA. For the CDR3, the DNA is TGTGCCAGCAGCCGGAGGGGGCTAGCAACTAATGAAAAACTGTTTTTT. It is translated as CASSRRGLATNEKLFF.

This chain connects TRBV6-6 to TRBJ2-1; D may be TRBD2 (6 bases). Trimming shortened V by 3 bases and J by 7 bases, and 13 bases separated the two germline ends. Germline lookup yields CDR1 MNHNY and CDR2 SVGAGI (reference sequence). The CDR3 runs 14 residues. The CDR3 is CASSYSSGGNEQFF. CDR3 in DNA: TGTGCCAGCAGTTATTCCTCAGGAGGGAATGAGCAGTTCTTC.

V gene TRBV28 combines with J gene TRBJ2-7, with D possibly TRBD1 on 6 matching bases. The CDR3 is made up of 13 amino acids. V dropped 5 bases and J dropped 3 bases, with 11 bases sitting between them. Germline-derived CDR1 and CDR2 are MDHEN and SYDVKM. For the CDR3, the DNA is TGTGCCAGCAGTGCCTCGGACAGCTACGAGCAGTACTTC. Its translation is CASSASDSYEQYF.

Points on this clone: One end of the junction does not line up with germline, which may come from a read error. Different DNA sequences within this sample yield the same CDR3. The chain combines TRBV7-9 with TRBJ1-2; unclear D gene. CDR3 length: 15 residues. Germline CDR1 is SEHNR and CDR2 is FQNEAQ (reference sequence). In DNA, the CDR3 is TGTGCCAGCAGTTTAGGGCAGGCCCCCATGTATGGCTACACCTTC. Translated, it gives CASSLGQAPMYGYTF.

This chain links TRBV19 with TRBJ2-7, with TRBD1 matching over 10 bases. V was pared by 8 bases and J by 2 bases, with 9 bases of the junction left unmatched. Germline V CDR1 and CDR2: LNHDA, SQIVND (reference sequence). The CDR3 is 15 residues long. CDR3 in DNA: TGTGCCAGTGCGCCGAGACAGGGGGCGACCTACGAGCAGTACTTC. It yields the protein CASAPRQGATYEQYF.